This entry concerns a single T cell receptor beta chain. This clonotype showed up just a few times. The target of this receptor is not known. Base qualities were left out, and no much larger clone turns up one base away. Library generation was performed with RT-PCR. The reads were generated on an Illumina HiSeq 2500. TCRdb reran the public reads through fastp at Q25 and MiXCR, keeping productive beta chains. Duplicate CDR3 protein sequences are folded into a single record with the most common DNA and genes. This sample holds over 400,000 distinct CDR3 sequences; about a tenth were observed only once. 10% to 15% of the sample comes from the top ten. The time point label here, explained by the study, means: around 42 days after influenza vaccine administration. These data originate in a study of response to subunit inactivated influenza vaccine listed by TCRdb under 2018. Background on the whole study: Deep quantitative T cell receptor repertoire profiling was used in the study to track responses to a trivalent subunit inactivated influenza vaccine. Here is what the overall study found, with its caveats: The authors suggested that each seasonal influenza vaccination may recruit only a limited number of new T cells.

Source: PBMCs from blood, taken roughly 48 days after vaccination. The clonotype originates from a man aged 45 to 65 who received an inactivated influenza vaccine. Donor details come from another sample of the same person, matched by shared clones.

The nucleotide sequence reads TGTGCCAGCACCCCGGGCCTCCAACGGAATTCACCCCTCCACTTT. Translated, it reads CASTPGLQRNSPLHF. Recombination connected TRBV12-3 or TRBV12-4 to TRBJ1-6; no D gene is confidently identified. The germline ends are 17 bases apart after V is trimmed by 7 bases and J by 7 bases. The CDR3 sequence holds 15 residues, the cysteine and phenylalanine included. Only CDR3 DNA is held: 45 bases, read in frame from base 1.